The 5 T cell receptor beta chains listed next were all sequenced from one sample in a study of shared clonotypes between healthy human individuals. The data were produced by immunoSEQ multiplex PCR, yet TCRdb's version contains in-frame clones alone and is incomplete. Here the sample spans some 1 million clones, around 76% being singletons. Sequenced: memory CD4+ T cells sorted from blood. The sample's subset: CD45RA-negative fraction. The receptors shown here come from a man aged 18 to 30 in good health.

In its sample, this clone was seen a few times. The gene calls are TRBV25-1 and TRBJ2-3, with TRBD1 matching over 7 bases. This CDR3 spans 16 amino acids. V was clipped by 2 bases and J by 0 bases; unmatched bases: 5. In germline, CDR1 is MGHDK, CDR2 SYGVNS. CDR3 residues: CASSEQTGASTDTQYF. Written as DNA, the CDR3 is TGTGCCAGCAGTGAACAAACAGGGGCTAGCACAGATACGCAGTATTTT.

This rearrangement joins TRBV18 to TRBJ1-2; D perhaps matches TRBD1 (5 bases). CDR1 KGHSH and CDR2 LQKENI come from the germline V gene. CDR3 size: 12 residues. Between the trimmed V and J ends, which lost 5 bases and 3 bases, there was a span of 7 bases. The CDR3 DNA is TGTGCCAGCTCAGGGGCAGACTATGGCTACACCTTC. Translated, it gives CASSGADYGYTF. The whole variable domain, remainder taken from reference TRBV18 and TRBJ1-2, is NAGVMQNPRHLVRRRGQEARLRCSPMKGHSHVYWYRQLPEEGLKFMVYLQKENIIDESGMPKERFSAEFPKEGPSILRIQQVVRGDSAAYFCASSGADYGYTFGSGTRLTVV.

In this sample, this clone turned up once. The V call is TRBV9, the J call TRBJ2-5; 11 nucleotides line up with TRBD2. The J segment lost 4 bases and the V segment lost 3 bases, leaving 8 bases of the junction unmatched. The CDR3 has 16 amino acids. From germline, CDR1 is SGDLS and CDR2 YYNGEE. In nucleotides, the CDR3 is TGTGCCAGCAGCGCCGTAGCGGGAGGGCCAGGAGAGACCCAGTACTTC. This codes for CASSAVAGGPGETQYF.

V and J are TRBV5-8 and TRBJ1-2; 7 nucleotides line up with TRBD1. This CDR3 is 14 amino acids long. V lost 3 bases to trimming and J lost 4 bases; unmatched junction nucleotides: 6. The germline V gene has CDR1 SGHTS and CDR2 YDEGEE. CDR3 DNA sequence: TGTGCCAGCAGCTCACAGGGGACCTTCTATGGCTACACCTTC. Protein: CASSSQGTFYGYTF. Full variable domain (remainder filled in from reference TRBV5-8 and TRBJ1-2): EAGVTQSPTHLIKTRGQQATLRCSPISGHTSVYWYQQALGLGLQFLLWYDEGEERNRGNFPPRFSGRQFPNYSSELNVNALELEDSALYLCASSSQGTFYGYTFGSGTRLTVV.

The rearrangement uses TRBV11-2 and TRBJ2-3, with 9 bases matching TRBD2. Germline lookup yields CDR1 SGHAT and CDR2 FQNNGV. The CDR3 extends over 15 amino acids. CDR3 nucleotides: TGTACCTCTGCGGGGGGGTTGGGTATCACAGATACGCAGTATTTT. Amino acids: CTSAGGLGITDTQYF.